A selection of T cell receptor beta chains follows, all from one sample in a study of T cells after yellow fever vaccination. TCRdb processed the 5' RACE reads anew with MiXCR; each CDR3 protein has one entry. The data contain roughly 160,000 distinct CDR3 sequences, 6% to 7.5% of them singletons. This specimen was CD4+ T cells sorted from PBMCs, taken 5 to 6 days after the first yellow fever vaccination. All receptors come from a man aged 18-30 years who received the YFV17D yellow fever vaccine. Each CDR3 is given with its conserved first and last residue.

J gene: TRBJ2-7; V gene: TRBV9; CDR3 length: 15; CDR3 protein: CASSGHPSGEYEQYF
J gene: TRBJ2-3; V gene: TRBV12-3/TRBV12-4; CDR3 length: 15; CDR3 protein: CASSPGTGPTDTQYF
J gene: TRBJ2-5; V gene: TRBV6-1; CDR3 length: 16; CDR3 protein: CASSKHGTRDQETQYF
J gene: TRBJ1-2; V gene: TRBV12-3/TRBV12-4; CDR3 length: 13; CDR3 protein: CASSLNGHYGYTF
J gene: TRBJ2-1; V gene: TRBV4-2; CDR3 length: 15; CDR3 protein: CASSRDGGAYNEQFF
J gene: TRBJ2-5; V gene: TRBV11-2; CDR3 length: 15; CDR3 protein: CASSLFPGPQETQYF
J gene: TRBJ2-7; V gene: TRBV7-2; CDR3 length: 13; CDR3 protein: CASSSEPSYEQYF
J gene: TRBJ2-7; V gene: TRBV20-1; CDR3 length: 13; CDR3 protein: CSARDGTAYEQYF
J gene: TRBJ2-3; V gene: TRBV7-2; CDR3 length: 16; CDR3 protein: CASSLVGLAGRDTQYF
J gene: TRBJ1-5; V gene: TRBV12-5; CDR3 length: 16; CDR3 protein: CASGLLHDSSNQPQHF
J gene: TRBJ2-3; V gene: TRBV5-4; CDR3 length: 13; CDR3 protein: CAGAGFGTDTQYF
J gene: TRBJ2-7; V gene: TRBV7-2; CDR3 length: 11; CDR3 protein: CASGSFNEQYF
J gene: TRBJ1-1; V gene: TRBV12-3/TRBV12-4; CDR3 length: 14; CDR3 protein: CASSWGGINTEAFF
J gene: TRBJ2-7; V gene: TRBV12-3/TRBV12-4; CDR3 length: 14; CDR3 protein: CASTRTGEGSEQYF
J gene: TRBJ1-1; V gene: TRBV29-1; CDR3 length: 14; CDR3 protein: CSVGLYRLSTEAFF
J gene: TRBJ1-6; V gene: TRBV24-1; CDR3 length: 13; CDR3 protein: CATARDSNSPLHF
J gene: TRBJ2-5; V gene: TRBV5-6; CDR3 length: 15; CDR3 protein: CASSLTGTSKETQYF
J gene: TRBJ2-5; V gene: TRBV5-1; CDR3 length: 15; CDR3 protein: CASSAQTGNGETQYF
J gene: TRBJ2-1; V gene: TRBV20-1; CDR3 length: 18; CDR3 protein: CSAPTLAGGPSVYNEQFF
J gene: TRBJ1-2; V gene: TRBV7-2; CDR3 length: 15; CDR3 protein: CASSLDWTGLSGYTF
J gene: TRBJ2-6; V gene: TRBV5-1; CDR3 length: 17; CDR3 protein: CASSLLERGTGANVLTF
J gene: TRBJ1-2; V gene: TRBV11-2; CDR3 length: 16; CDR3 protein: CASSSSRTVYNYGYTF
J gene: TRBJ1-2; V gene: TRBV6-4; CDR3 length: 14; CDR3 protein: CASSDFLGSAGYTF
J gene: TRBJ2-3; V gene: TRBV7-2; CDR3 length: 17; CDR3 protein: CASSPPGLGVGTDTQYF
J gene: TRBJ1-1; V gene: TRBV4-2; CDR3 length: 16; CDR3 protein: CASSQDWPGMNTEAFF
J gene: TRBJ2-5; V gene: TRBV6-1; CDR3 length: 14; CDR3 protein: CASSPDRFQETQYF
J gene: TRBJ1-3; V gene: TRBV7-2; CDR3 length: 11; CDR3 protein: CASSLGDTIYF
J gene: TRBJ2-3; V gene: TRBV20-1; CDR3 length: 17; CDR3 protein: CSAREIRALPSTDTQYF
J gene: TRBJ2-5; V gene: TRBV5-1; CDR3 length: 15; CDR3 protein: CASSLAGQGLETQYF
J gene: TRBJ2-7; V gene: TRBV30; CDR3 length: 15; CDR3 protein: CAWSVPSGPGPEQYF
J gene: TRBJ2-1; V gene: TRBV7-9; CDR3 length: 14; CDR3 protein: CASSSWDREEGQFF
J gene: TRBJ2-3; V gene: TRBV10-2; CDR3 length: 14; CDR3 protein: CASSGQRDSSSQYF
J gene: TRBJ2-1; V gene: TRBV12-3/TRBV12-4; CDR3 length: 14; CDR3 protein: CASSPTSGGDEQFF
J gene: TRBJ2-1; V gene: TRBV5-4; CDR3 length: 14; CDR3 protein: CASSRQGGDNEQFF
J gene: TRBJ2-1; V gene: TRBV7-9; CDR3 length: 14; CDR3 protein: CASSFWGLDNEQFF
J gene: TRBJ1-6; V gene: TRBV6-5; CDR3 length: 12; CDR3 protein: CASLPRLRPLHF
J gene: TRBJ1-1; V gene: TRBV5-4; CDR3 length: 14; CDR3 protein: CASSQDSYSTEAFF
J gene: TRBJ2-2; V gene: TRBV6-1; CDR3 length: 14; CDR3 protein: CASSRDLNTGELFF
J gene: TRBJ2-2; V gene: TRBV27; CDR3 length: 17; CDR3 protein: CASSFWAGGQGTGELFF
J gene: TRBJ2-1; V gene: TRBV19; CDR3 length: 14; CDR3 protein: CASSPRTGHDGQFF
J gene: TRBJ1-6; V gene: TRBV6-1; CDR3 length: 14; CDR3 protein: CASSQGALNSPLHF
J gene: TRBJ1-4; V gene: TRBV2; CDR3 length: 10; CDR3 protein: CASREEKLFF
J gene: TRBJ1-4; V gene: TRBV4-3; CDR3 length: 14; CDR3 protein: CASSQGRGQEKLFF
J gene: TRBJ2-5; V gene: TRBV10-1; CDR3 length: 11; CDR3 protein: CATKVDGTQYF
J gene: TRBJ1-1; V gene: TRBV5-6; CDR3 length: 14; CDR3 protein: CASSRLGPNTEAFF